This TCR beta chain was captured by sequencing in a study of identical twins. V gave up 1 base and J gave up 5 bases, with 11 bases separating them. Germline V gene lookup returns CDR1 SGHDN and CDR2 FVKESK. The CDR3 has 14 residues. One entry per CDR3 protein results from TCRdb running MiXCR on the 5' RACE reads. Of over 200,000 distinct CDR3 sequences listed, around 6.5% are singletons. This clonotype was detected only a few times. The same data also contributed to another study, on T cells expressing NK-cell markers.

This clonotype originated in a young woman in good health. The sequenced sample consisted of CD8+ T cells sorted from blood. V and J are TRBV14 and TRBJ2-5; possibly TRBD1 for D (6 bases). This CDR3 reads CASSQVTGGETQYF. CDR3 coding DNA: TGTGCCAGCAGCCAAGTGACAGGTGGGGAGACCCAGTACTTC.